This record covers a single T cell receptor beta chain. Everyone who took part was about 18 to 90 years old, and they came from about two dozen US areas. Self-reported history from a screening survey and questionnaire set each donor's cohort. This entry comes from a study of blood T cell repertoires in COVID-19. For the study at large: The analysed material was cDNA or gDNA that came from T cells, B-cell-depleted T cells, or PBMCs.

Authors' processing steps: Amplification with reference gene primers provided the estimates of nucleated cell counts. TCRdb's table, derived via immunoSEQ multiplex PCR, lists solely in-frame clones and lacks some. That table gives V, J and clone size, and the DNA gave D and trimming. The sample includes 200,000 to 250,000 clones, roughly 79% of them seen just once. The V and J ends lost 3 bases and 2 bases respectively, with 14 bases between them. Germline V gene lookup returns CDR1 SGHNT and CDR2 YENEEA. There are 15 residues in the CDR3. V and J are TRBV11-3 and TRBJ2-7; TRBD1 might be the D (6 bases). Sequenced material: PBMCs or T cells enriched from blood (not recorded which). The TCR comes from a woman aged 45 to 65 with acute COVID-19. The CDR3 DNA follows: TGTGCCAGCAGCTTTGTTTCCAGGGGTCCCTACGAGCAGTACTTC. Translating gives CASSFVSRGPYEQYF.